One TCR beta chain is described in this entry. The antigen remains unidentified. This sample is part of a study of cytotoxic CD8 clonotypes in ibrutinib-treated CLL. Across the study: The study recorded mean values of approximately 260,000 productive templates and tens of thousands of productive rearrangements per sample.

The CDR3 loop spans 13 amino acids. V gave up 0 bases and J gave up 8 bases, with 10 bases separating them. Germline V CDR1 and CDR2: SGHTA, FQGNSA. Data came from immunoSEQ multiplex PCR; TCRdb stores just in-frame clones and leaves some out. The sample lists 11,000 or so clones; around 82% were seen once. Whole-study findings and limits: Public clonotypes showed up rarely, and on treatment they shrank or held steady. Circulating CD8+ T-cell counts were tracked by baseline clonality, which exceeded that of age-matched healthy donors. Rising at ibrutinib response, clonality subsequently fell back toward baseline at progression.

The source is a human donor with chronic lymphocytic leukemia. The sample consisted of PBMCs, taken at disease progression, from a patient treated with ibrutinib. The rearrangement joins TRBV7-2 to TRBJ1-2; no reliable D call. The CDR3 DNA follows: TGTGCCAGCAGCTTAGCAGGGTCCAGAGGCTACACCTTC. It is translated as CASSLAGSRGYTF.